The sequence of this T cell receptor beta chain was determined in a study of blood T cells in healthy people across ages (dated by TCRdb to about 2015). Turning to the overall study: In model experiments, roughly one uniquely barcoded TCR beta cDNA molecule per two T cells was captured by template switching. The donors were divided into four age groups: young (average approximately 15 years), middle-aged (under 40), aged (around 59) and long-lived (about 79). Using the same blood draw, the study looked at two additional independent replicas of 1 million unique cDNA reads for two donors, one aged 18 to 30 and the other aged 80 or older. To avoid experimental bias, donors of different ages were spread randomly across the sequencing lanes. Using deep sequencing normalized with unique cDNA molecular identifiers, the study measured how TCR beta repertoire diversity changes with age. Findings and caveats that apply to the study as a whole: Estimates of total diversity based on one million sequenced T cells were regarded as lower bounds and as underestimates. Observed TCR beta diversity per million T cells fell roughly linearly with age, and a significant reduction was already apparent by age approximately 40. A strong correlation was found between observed TCR beta diversity and the percentage of naive T cells measured by flow cytometry. Compared with the aged group, more naive CD4+ T cells, fewer expanded clones and increased TCR diversity were shown by the long-lived group, suggesting age selection. Because donor CMV infection status was unknown, age-related changes in expanded clonotypes were potentially confounded. Bulk unsorted PBMC profiling prevented conclusive comparison of naive and antigen-experienced compartments.

The method behind the library was 5' RACE. TCRdb lists the instrument as Illumina HiSeq 2500. A second PCR of about 6 to 11 cycles was performed with a sample-barcoded 5' primer and a J-beta primer mix. A unique molecular identifier was introduced onto each TCR beta cDNA molecule by a template-switch 5' adaptor carrying 12 random nucleotides. Each sample yielded at least 3 million CDR3-containing paired-end reads. First-strand cDNA synthesis was performed from all RNA using the Mint cDNA synthesis kit, with priming by a TRBC-specific oligonucleotide. After uracil-DNA glycosylase treatment, a first 18-cycle PCR used universal primers M1SS and BC2_uni_R on all cDNA. Concerning the study's data processing: For normalization, 1 million high-quality reads were randomly selected from each sample, with every read carrying a distinct molecular identifier. Instead of being binned into consensus sequences, reads with shared molecular identifiers were discarded. MiTCR, set to a Q25 quality threshold and the strictest error-elimination algorithm, was used for CDR3 identification, clonotype clustering and error correction. Lower-bound total TCR beta diversity was estimated with a nonparametric unseen species model using Euler transformation. TCRdb passed the public sequencing reads through fastp at Q25 and MiXCR, retaining productive beta sequences. Each entry merges the rows of one CDR3 protein and shows their most common DNA and genes. These V and J calls rely on TCRdb rather than the paper's analysis. The sample records about a million distinct CDR3 sequences, about 48% of which are singletons. Around 15% of the sample is held by the ten biggest clonotypes.

CDR1 SGHAT and CDR2 FQNNGV were looked up in the germline V gene. From the cysteine up to the phenylalanine, the CDR3 has a length of 15 residues. Only CDR3 DNA is held: 45 bases, read in frame from base 1. V lost 5 bases and J lost 3 bases; the stretch between them is 17 bases long. Donors were a few dozen systemically healthy Caucasian individuals from Russia aged roughly 6 to 90 years. About 10 milliliters of peripheral blood were collected from each donor into EDTA-treated Vacutainer tubes. Ficoll-Paque density-gradient centrifugation was used to isolate PBMCs, with at least 6.5 million per sample. Total RNA, at least 5 micrograms per sample, was extracted from PBMCs with Trizol reagent. The percentages of naive CD45RAhigh/CD27high T cells were determined by flow cytometry on a PBMC aliquot from every donor. Notes on this clonotype: Its recognized antigen is unknown. With a much larger clone just one base away, this may be a read error.

The sequence links TRBV11-2 to TRBJ2-7; a tentative D call is TRBD2 (5 bases match). This clonotype was obtained from a man aged 25-40 years in good health. Sequences were obtained from blood. Here the CDR3 is given as CASSIQRQPIYEQYF. The bases read TGTGCCAGCAGCATACAGCGGCAGCCGATCTACGAGCAGTACTTC.